This T cell receptor beta chain was identified during a study of technical replicates of blood from several donors. Sequencing used immunoSEQ multiplex PCR; TCRdb keeps in-frame clones, though not all of them. The table lists about 44,000 clones, 96% of them singletons. The V gene lost 4 bases and the J gene lost 0 bases, with 6 bases spanning the gap. This CDR3 has 12 residues. In germline, CDR1 is SQVTM, CDR2 ANQGSEA. The rearrangement uses TRBV29-1 and TRBJ1-1, with D uncertain. Sample: T cells isolated from PBMCs. The receptor's source is a human donor in good health. The CDR3 sequence: CSVVGMNTEAFF. CDR3 nucleotides: TGCAGCGTTGTGGGCATGAACACTGAAGCTTTCTTT.